This T cell receptor (beta chain) was captured by sequencing in a study of shared clonotypes between healthy human individuals. Study as a whole: Per-donor plates numbered three CD4 naive, three CD4 memory, two CD8 naive and one CD8 memory.

All donors qualified as healthy HIV-negative adults and had experienced no recent acute infections or vaccinations. Nashville, Tennessee was home to all donors, who were Caucasian adults. Division of CD4+ cells produced a CD45RA+ naive subset and a CD45RA-negative memory subset. Germline V gene lookup returns CDR1 LNHDA and CDR2 SQIVND (reference sequence). This CDR3 spans 14 amino acids. V was pared by 6 bases and J by 0 bases, with 5 bases of the junction left unmatched. Produced via immunoSEQ multiplex PCR; TCRdb's table is partial and in-frame only. The repertoire holds some 500,000 clones, with roughly 95% as singletons.

The sample taken for sequencing was naive CD4+ T cells sorted from blood. The subset denotes: CD45RA+ positively selected. The rearrangement links TRBV19 to TRBJ2-7, with TRBD1 matching over 7 bases. This clonotype was sampled from a woman aged 25 to 45 in good health. The CDR3 here is CASSRQGVSYEQYF. The CDR3 DNA reads as TGTGCCAGTAGCCGACAGGGTGTCTCCTACGAGCAGTACTTC.